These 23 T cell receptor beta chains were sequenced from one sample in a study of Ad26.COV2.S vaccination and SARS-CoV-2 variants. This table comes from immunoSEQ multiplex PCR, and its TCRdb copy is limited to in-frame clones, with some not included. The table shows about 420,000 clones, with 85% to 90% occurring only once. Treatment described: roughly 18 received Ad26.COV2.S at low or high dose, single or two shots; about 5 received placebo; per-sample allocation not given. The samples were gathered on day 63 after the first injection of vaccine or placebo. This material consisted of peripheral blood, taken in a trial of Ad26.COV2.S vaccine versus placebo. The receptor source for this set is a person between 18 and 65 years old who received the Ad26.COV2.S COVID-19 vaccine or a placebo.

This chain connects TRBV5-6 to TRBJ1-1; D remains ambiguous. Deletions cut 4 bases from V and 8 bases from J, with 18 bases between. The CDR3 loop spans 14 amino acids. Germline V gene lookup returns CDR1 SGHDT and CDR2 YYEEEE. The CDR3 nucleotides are TGTGCCAGCAGCCACCCGCAGGCGGGCGCAGAAGCTTTCTTT. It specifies CASSHPQAGAEAFF.

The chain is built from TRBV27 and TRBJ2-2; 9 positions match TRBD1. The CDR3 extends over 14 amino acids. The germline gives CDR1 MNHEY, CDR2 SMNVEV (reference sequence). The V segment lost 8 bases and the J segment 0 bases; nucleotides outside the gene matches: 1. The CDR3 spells CASRQGANTGELFF. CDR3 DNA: TGTGCCAGCCGACAGGGGGCGAACACCGGGGAGCTGTTTTTT.

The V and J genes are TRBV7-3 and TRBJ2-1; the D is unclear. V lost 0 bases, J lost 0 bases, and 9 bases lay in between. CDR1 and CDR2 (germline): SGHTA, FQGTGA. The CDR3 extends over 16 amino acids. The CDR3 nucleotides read TGTGCCAGCAGCTTAACGTGGGCGAGCTCCTACAATGAGCAGTTCTTC. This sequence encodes CASSLTWASSYNEQFF. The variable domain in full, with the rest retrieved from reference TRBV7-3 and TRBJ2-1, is GAGVSQTPSNKVTEKGKYVELRCDPISGHTALYWYRQSLGQGPEFLIYFQGTGAADDSGLPNDRFFAVRPEGSVSTLKIQRTERGDSAVYLCASSLTWASSYNEQFFGPGTRLTVL.

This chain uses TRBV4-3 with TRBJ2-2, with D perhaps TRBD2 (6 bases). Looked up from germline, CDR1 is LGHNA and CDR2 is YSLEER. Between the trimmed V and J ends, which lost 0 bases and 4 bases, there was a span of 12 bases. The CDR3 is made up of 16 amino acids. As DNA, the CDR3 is TGCGCCAGCAGCCAAGAACAAGGAGGGATCACCGGGGAGCTGTTTTTT. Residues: CASSQEQGGITGELFF.

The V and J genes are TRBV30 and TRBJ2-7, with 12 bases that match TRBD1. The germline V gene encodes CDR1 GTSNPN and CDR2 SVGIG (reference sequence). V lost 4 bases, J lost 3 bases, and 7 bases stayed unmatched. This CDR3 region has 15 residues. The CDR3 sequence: CAWTDRDRGLYEQYF. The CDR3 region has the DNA TGTGCCTGGACCGACCGGGACAGGGGGCTCTACGAGCAGTACTTC.

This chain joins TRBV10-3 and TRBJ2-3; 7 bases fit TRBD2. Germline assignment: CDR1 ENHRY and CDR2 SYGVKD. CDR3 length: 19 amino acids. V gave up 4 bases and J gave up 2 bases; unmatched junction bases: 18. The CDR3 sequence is CAISGLGIAGPVNTDTQYF. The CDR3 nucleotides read TGTGCCATCAGTGGCTTGGGAATAGCGGGCCCTGTTAACACAGATACGCAGTATTTT.

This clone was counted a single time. The CDR3 spells CATSRDPRDPFQYF. CDR3 nucleotides: TGTGCCACCAGCAGAGATCCCAGGGACCCATTTCAGTACTTC. The V and J genes are TRBV15 and TRBJ2-4, with D perhaps assigned TRBD1 or TRBD2 (5 bases each). V was pared by 0 bases and J by 11 bases, with 14 bases between. CDR1 is LNHNV, CDR2 YYDKDF, per germline (reference sequence). This CDR3 has 14 amino acids.

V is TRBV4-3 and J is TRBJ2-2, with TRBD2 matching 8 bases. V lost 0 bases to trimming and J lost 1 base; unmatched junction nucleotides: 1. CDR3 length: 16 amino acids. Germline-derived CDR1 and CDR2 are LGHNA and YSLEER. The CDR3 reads CASSQEAGENTGELFF. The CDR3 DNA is TGCGCCAGCAGCCAAGAAGCGGGGGAGAACACCGGGGAGCTGTTTTTT.

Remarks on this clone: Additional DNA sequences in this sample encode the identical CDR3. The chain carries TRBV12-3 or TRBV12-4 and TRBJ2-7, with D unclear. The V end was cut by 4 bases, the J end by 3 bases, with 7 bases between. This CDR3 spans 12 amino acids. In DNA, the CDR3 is TGTGCCAGCAGTTCTACCAGCTACGAGCAGTACTTC. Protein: CASSSTSYEQYF.

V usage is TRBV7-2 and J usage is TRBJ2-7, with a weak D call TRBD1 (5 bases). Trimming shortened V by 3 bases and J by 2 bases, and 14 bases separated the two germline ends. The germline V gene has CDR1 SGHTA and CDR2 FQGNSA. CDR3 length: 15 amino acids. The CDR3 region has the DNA TGTGCCAGCAGCTTCGACAGATCTACACCCTACGAGCAGTACTTC. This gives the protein CASSFDRSTPYEQYF.

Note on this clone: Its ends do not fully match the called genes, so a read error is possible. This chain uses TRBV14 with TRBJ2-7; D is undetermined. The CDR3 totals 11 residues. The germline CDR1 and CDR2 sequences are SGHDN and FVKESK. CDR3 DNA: TGTGCCAGCAGCCAGGGGTGGAACCAGGACTTC. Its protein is CASSQGWNQDF.

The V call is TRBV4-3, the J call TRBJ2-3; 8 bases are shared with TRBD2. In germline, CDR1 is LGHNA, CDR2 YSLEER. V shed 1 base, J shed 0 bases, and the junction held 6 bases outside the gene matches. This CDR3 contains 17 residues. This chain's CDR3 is CASSQAVAGTSTDTQYF. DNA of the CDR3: TGCGCCAGCAGCCAAGCGGTAGCGGGAACTAGCACAGATACGCAGTATTTT.

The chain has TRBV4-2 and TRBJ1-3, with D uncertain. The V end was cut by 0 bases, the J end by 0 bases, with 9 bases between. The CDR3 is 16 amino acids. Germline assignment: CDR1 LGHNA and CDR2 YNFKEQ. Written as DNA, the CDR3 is TGTGCCAGCAGCCAAGATCTTCTGAGCTCTGGAAACACCATATATTTT. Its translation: CASSQDLLSSGNTIYF.

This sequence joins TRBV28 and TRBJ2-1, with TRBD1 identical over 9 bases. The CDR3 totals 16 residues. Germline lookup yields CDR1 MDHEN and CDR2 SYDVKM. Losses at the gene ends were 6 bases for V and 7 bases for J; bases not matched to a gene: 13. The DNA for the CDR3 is TGTGCCAGCAGCCTCCGACAGGGGGGTATGGTAAATGAGCAGTTCTTC. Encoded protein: CASSLRQGGMVNEQFF.

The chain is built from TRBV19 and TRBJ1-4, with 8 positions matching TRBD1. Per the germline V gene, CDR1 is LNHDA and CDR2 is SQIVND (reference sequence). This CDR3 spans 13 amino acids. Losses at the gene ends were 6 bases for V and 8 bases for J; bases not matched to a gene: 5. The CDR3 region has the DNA TGTGCCAGTAGCGGACAGGGAAGGGAAAAACTGTTTTTT. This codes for CASSGQGREKLFF.

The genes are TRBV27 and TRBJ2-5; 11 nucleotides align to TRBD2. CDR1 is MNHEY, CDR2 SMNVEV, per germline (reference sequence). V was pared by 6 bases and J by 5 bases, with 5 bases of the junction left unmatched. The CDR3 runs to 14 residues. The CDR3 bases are TGTGCCAGCAGCCCGGGACTAGCGGTCGAGACCCAGTACTTC. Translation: CASSPGLAVETQYF.

The CDR3 loop is CASSFLAGGPGEQFF. DNA of the CDR3: TGTGCCAGCAGCTTCCTCGCGGGGGGGCCCGGGGAGCAGTTCTTC. V is TRBV5-4 and J is TRBJ2-1; TRBD2 matches at 9 bases. V was clipped by 2 bases and J by 10 bases; unmatched bases: 10. Germline CDR1 and CDR2: SGHNT and YYREEE (reference sequence). The length of the CDR3 is 15 residues.

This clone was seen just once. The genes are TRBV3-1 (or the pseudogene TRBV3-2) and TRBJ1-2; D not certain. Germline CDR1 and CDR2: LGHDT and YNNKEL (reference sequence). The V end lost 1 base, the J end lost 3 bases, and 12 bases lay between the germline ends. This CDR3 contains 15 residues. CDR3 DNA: TGTGCCAGCAGCCAAGTCGGGCGGACGGACTATGGCTACACCTTC. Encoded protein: CASSQVGRTDYGYTF.

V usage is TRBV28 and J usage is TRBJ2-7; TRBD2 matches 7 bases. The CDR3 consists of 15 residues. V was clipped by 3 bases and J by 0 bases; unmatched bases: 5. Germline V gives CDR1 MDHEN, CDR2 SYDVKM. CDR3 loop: CASSLRGTLSYEQYF. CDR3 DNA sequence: TGTGCCAGCAGTTTGCGGGGGACGCTCTCCTACGAGCAGTACTTC.

CDR3 protein: CAISGSGLAGISYEQYF. The CDR3 nucleotides read TGTGCCATCAGTGGGTCGGGACTAGCGGGAATTTCCTACGAGCAGTACTTC. This rearrangement joins TRBV10-3 to TRBJ2-7, with 13 bases fitting TRBD2. Germline CDR1 ENHRY, CDR2 SYGVKD. The CDR3 is 17 amino acids. J gave up 1 base and V 4 bases, and 7 bases lay outside the gene matches.

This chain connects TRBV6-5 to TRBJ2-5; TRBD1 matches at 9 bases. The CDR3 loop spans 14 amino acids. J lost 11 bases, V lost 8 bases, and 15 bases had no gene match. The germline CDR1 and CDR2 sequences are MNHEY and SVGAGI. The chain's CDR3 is CASSPGQGFWGQYF. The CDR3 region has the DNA TGTGCCAGCTCTCCGGGACAGGGTTTTTGGGGGCAGTACTTC.

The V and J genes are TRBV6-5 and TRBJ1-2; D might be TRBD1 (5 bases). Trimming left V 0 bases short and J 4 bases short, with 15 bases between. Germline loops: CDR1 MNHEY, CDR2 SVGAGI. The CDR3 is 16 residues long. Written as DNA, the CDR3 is TGTGCCAGCAGTTACTCGCAGACCGAAGGGGCCTATGGCTACACCTTC. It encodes CASSYSQTEGAYGYTF.

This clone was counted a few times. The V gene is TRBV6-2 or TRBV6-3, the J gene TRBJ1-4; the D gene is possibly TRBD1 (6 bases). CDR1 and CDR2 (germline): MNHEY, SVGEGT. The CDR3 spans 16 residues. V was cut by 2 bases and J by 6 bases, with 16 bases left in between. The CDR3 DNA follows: TGTGCCAGCAGTTACCTCCCGACAGGCATCGATGAAAAACTGTTTTTT. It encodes CASSYLPTGIDEKLFF.